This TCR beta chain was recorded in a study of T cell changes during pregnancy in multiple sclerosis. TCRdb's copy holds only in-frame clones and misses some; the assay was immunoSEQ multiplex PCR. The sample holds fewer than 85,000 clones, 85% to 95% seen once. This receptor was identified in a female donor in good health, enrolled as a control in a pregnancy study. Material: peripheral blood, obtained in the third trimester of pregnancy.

The CDR3 DNA is TGTGCCAGTACCCCCGGGGCCGCGGGGGGCTACACCTTC. It codes for CASTPGAAGGYTF. J is TRBJ1-2 and V is TRBV19, with a tentative D call TRBD1 (5 bases). There are 13 residues in the CDR3. Germline V CDR1 and CDR2: LNHDA, SQIVND (reference sequence). V lost 7 bases to trimming and J lost 8 bases, with 17 bases between them.